Here is one TCR beta chain with its context. Trimming at V came to 3 bases and at J to 12 bases, leaving 2 bases not matched to a gene. The CDR3 loop spans 11 amino acids. CDR1 and CDR2 (germline): SGHVS, FQNEAQ. These data come from a study of blood T cell repertoires in COVID-19. Study-level information: T cells, B-cell-depleted T cells, or PBMCs supplied cDNA or gDNA.

Sequenced by immunoSEQ multiplex PCR; TCRdb stores in-frame clones only, minus some. The profile shows hundreds of thousands of clones, approximately 85% of them singletons. Individuals aged about 18 to 100 years were recruited from about two dozen US areas. Clinical history reported by participants formed the basis on which cohorts were assigned. Specimen: PBMCs or T cells enriched from blood (not recorded which). The chain is built from TRBV7-8 and TRBJ2-5, with 9 bases fitting TRBD1. This sequence originates from a man aged 30 to 45 who had recovered from COVID-19. The CDR3: CASSFRDREYF. The DNA for the CDR3 is TGTGCCAGCAGCTTCCGGGACAGGGAGTACTTC. The full variable domain, with the rest looked up from reference TRBV7-8 and TRBJ2-5, is GAGVSQSPRYKVAKRGQDVALRCDPISGHVSLFWYQQALGQGPEFLTYFQNEAQLDKSGLPSDRFFAERPEGSVSTLKIQRTQQEDSAVYLCASSFRDREYFGPGTRLLVL.